This TCR beta chain is drawn from a study of early stage breast cancer tumors. Study at large: ER+/PR+/HER2- status applied to about 70% of the 16 invasive breast tumors. Invasive lobular carcinomas made up four of 12 ER+/PR+/HER2- tumors.

Clones were read by immunoSEQ multiplex PCR, and TCRdb kept only the in-frame ones, dropping some. The data hold about 69,000 clones, with around 80% observed a single time. Trimming removed 7 bases at V and 2 bases at J, with 8 bases between. The CDR3 is 12 residues long. Per germline, CDR1 LNHDA and CDR2 SQIVND (reference sequence). The TCR originated in a person aged 40 to 49 with breast cancer. V and J are TRBV19 and TRBJ1-2; D call uncertain. Sequencing was performed on blood. The CDR3 protein is CASNEANYGYTF. In nucleotides, the CDR3 is TGTGCCAGTAACGAGGCGAACTATGGCTACACCTTC.